The entry below describes one TCR beta chain. Its antigen remains unknown. The CDR3 sequence is 20 residues long. J lost 3 bases, V lost 0 bases, and 15 bases had no gene match. Germline CDR1 LGHNA, CDR2 YNFKEQ. This record belongs to a study of T cells after posttransplantation cyclophosphamide. Data came from immunoSEQ multiplex PCR; TCRdb stores just in-frame clones and leaves some out. The table lists tens of thousands of clones, no singletons, with roughly 2.5% in the top ten. Notes on the study in general: Later blood repertoires were often dominated by clones from the donor CD8+ memory compartment. Tissue-infiltrating T cells from skin or gut overlapped little with blood T cells. Recipient CMV seropositivity and CMV reactivation strongly tracked TRB clonality.

Sequences were obtained from PBMCs. This clonotype was sampled from a woman aged 55-69 years in good health, CMV-negative, and a related stem cell transplant donor. This chain joins TRBV4-2 and TRBJ2-5; TRBD2 agrees at 11 bases. CDR3 coding DNA: TGTGCCAGCAGCCAAGAGTCTCTAGCGGGAGGTGGAGGGTGGGAAGAGACCCAGTACTTC. It specifies CASSQESLAGGGGWEETQYF.